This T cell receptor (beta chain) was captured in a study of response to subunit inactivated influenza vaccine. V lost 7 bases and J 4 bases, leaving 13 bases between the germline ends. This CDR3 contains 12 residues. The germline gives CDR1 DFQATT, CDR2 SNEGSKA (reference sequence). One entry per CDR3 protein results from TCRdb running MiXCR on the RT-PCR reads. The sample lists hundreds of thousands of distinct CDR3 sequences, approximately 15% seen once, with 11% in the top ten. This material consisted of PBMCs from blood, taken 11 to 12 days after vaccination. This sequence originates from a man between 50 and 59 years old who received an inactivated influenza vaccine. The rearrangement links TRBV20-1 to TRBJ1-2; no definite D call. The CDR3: CSVDFSGYGYTF. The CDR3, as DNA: TGCAGTGTAGATTTCTCCGGCTATGGCTACACCTTC.